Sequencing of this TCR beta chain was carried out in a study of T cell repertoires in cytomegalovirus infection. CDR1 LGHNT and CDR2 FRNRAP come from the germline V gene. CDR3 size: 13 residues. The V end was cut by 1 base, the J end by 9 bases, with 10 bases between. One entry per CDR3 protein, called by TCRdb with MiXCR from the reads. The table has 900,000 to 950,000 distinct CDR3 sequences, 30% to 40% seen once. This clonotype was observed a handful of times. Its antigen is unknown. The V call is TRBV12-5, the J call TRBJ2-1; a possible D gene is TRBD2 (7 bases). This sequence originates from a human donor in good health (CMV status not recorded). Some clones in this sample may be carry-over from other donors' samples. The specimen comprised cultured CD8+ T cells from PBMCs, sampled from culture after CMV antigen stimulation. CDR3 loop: CASGLGGGAEQFF. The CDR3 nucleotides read TGTGCTAGTGGTTTGGGGGGGGGCGCTGAGCAGTTCTTC.